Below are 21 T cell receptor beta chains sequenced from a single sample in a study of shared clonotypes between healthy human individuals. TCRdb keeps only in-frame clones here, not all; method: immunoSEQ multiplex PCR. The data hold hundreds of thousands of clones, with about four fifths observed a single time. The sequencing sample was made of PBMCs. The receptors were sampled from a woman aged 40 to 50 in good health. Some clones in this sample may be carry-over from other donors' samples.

CDR3 in amino acids: CASSPRLAGVYEQFF. The CDR3 coding sequence is TGTGCCAGCAGTCCCCGGCTAGCGGGAGTCTATGAGCAGTTCTTC. The V gene is TRBV2, the J gene TRBJ2-1; 10 bases fit TRBD2. Germline-derived CDR1 and CDR2 are SNHLY and FYNNEI. The CDR3 extends over 15 amino acids. V dropped 5 bases and J dropped 8; count of bases not matched to a gene: 9. Filled out from reference TRBV2 and TRBJ2-1, the complete variable domain reads EPEVTQTPSHQVTQMGQEVILRCVPISNHLYFYWYRQILGQKVEFLVSFYNNEISEKSEIFDDQFSVERPDGSNFTLKIRSTKLEDSAMYFCASSPRLAGVYEQFFGPGTRLTVL.

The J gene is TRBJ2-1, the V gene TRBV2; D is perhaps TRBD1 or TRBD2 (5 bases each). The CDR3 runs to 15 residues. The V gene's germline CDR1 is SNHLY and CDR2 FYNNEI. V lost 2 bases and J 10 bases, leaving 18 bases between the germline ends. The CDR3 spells CASSEYPGRVVEQFF. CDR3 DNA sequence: TGTGCCAGCAGTGAATATCCAGGGAGAGTAGTCGAGCAGTTCTTC.

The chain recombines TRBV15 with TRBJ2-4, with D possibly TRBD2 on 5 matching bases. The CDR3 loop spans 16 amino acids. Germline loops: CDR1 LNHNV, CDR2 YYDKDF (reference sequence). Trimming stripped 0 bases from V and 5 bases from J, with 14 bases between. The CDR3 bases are TGTGCCACCAGCAGAGATCGAGGGAGTGTAGAAAACATTCAGTACTTC. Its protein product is CATSRDRGSVENIQYF.

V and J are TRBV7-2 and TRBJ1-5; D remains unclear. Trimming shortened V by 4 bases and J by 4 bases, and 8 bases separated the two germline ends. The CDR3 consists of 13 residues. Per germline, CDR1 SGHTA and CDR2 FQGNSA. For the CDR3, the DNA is TGTGCCAGCAGCTCGGTAGGGAATCAGCCCCAGCATTTT. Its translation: CASSSVGNQPQHF.

CDR3: CASSPSVNTEAFF. In DNA form, the CDR3 reads TGTGCCAGCAGCCCATCGGTGAACACTGAAGCTTTCTTT. V gene TRBV28 combines with J gene TRBJ1-1; D unclear. This CDR3 has 13 residues. The V gene's germline CDR1 is MDHEN and CDR2 SYDVKM. V was trimmed by 6 bases and J by 0 bases, leaving 8 bases between them.

CDR3 sequence: CASSRGDGTYNEQFF. CDR3 DNA sequence: TGTGCCAGTAGTAGAGGGGACGGAACCTACAATGAGCAGTTCTTC. The V call is TRBV19, the J call TRBJ2-1; D assignment may be TRBD1 or TRBD2 (5 bases each). This CDR3 is 15 amino acids long. Germline V gene lookup returns CDR1 LNHDA and CDR2 SQIVND (reference sequence). The ends were cut back, 4 bases at V and 2 bases at J, with 12 bases in the middle.

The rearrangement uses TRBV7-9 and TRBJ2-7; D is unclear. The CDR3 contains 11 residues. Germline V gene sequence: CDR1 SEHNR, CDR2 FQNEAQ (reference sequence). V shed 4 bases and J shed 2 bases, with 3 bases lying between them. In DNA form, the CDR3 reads TGTGCCAGCAGCTACACCTACGAGCAGTACTTC. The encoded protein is CASSYTYEQYF.

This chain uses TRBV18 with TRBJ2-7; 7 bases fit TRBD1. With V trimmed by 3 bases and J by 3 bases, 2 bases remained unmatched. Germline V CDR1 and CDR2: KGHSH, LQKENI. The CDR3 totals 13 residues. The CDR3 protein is CASSPTGIYEQYF. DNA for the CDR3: TGTGCCAGCTCACCGACAGGGATCTACGAGCAGTACTTC.

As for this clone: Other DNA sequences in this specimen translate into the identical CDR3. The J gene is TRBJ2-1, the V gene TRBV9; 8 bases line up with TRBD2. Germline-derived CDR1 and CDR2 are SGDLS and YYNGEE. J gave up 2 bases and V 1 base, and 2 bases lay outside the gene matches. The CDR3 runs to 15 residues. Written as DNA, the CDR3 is TGTGCCAGCAGCGTATCGGGACTAGCCTACAATGAGCAGTTCTTC. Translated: CASSVSGLAYNEQFF.

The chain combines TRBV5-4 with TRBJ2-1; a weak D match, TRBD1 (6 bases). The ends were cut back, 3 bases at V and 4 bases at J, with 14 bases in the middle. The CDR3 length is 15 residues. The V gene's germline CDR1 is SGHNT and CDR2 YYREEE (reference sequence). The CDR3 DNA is TGTGCCAGCAGCTCAGGGGCTAGCCGATACAATGAGCAGTTCTTC. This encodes CASSSGASRYNEQFF.

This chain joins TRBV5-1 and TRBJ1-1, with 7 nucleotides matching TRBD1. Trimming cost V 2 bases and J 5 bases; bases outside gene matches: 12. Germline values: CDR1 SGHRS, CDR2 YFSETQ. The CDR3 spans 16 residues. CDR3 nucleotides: TGCGCCAGCAGCTTCCTCCCCCTAGGGGGCTTTACTGAAGCTTTCTTT. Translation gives CASSFLPLGGFTEAFF.

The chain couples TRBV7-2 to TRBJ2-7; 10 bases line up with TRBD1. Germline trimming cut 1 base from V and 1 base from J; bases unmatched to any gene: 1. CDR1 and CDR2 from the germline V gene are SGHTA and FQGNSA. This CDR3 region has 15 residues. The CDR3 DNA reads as TGTGCCAGCAGCTTAGGGGGACAGGGGTCCTACGAGCAGTACTTC. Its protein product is CASSLGGQGSYEQYF.

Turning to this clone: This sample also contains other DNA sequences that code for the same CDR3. CDR3 loop: CASSIGVSSGANVLTF. In DNA, the CDR3 is TGTGCCAGTAGTATAGGCGTGAGCTCTGGGGCCAACGTCCTGACTTTC. The J gene is TRBJ2-6, the V gene TRBV19; the D is unclear. This CDR3 is built from 16 residues. Per the germline V gene, CDR1 is LNHDA and CDR2 is SQIVND (reference sequence). V was shortened by 1 base and J by 0 bases, with 7 bases between the two germline ends.

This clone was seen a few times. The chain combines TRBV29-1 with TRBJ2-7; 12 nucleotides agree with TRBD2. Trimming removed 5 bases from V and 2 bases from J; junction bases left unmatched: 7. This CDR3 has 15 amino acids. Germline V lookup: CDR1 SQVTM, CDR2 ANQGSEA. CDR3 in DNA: TGCAGCGTTCGTGGACTAGCGGGACACCCCTACGAGCAGTACTTC. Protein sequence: CSVRGLAGHPYEQYF.

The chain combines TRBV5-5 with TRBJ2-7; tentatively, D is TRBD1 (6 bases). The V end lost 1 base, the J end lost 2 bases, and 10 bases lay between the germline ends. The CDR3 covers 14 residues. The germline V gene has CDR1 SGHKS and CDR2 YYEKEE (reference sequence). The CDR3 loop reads CASSLTPGAYEQYF. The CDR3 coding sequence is TGTGCCAGCAGCTTGACCCCAGGGGCCTACGAGCAGTACTTC.

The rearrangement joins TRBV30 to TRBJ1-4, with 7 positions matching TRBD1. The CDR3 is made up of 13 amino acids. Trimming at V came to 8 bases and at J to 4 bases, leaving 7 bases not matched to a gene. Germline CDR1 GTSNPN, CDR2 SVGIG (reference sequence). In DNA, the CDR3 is TGTGCCCAACGGGGGACAGTTAATGAAAAACTGTTTTTT. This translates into CAQRGTVNEKLFF.

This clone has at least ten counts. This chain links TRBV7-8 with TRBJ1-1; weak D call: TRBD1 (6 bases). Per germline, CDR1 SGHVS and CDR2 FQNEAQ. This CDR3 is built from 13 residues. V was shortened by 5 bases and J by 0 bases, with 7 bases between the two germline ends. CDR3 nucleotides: TGTGCCAGCAGCGGACAGCTGAACACTGAAGCTTTCTTT. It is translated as CASSGQLNTEAFF.

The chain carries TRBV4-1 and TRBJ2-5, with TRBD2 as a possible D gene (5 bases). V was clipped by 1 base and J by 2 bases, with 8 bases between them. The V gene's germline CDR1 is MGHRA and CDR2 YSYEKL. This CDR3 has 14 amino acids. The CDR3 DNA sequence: TGCGCCAGCAGCCAAGGACTAAATCAAGAGACCCAGTACTTC. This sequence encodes CASSQGLNQETQYF.

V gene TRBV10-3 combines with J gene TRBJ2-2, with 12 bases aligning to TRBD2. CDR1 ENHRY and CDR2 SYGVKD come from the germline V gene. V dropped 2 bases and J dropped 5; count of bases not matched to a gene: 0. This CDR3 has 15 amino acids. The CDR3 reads CAISEGLAGTGELFF. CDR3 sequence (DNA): TGTGCCATCAGTGAGGGACTAGCGGGAACCGGGGAGCTGTTTTTT.

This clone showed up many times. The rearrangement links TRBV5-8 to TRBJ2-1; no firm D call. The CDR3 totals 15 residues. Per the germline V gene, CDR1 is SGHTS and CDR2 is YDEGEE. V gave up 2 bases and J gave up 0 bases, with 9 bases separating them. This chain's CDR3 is CASSFGFSSYNEQFF. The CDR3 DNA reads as TGTGCCAGCAGCTTCGGCTTTAGCTCCTACAATGAGCAGTTCTTC.

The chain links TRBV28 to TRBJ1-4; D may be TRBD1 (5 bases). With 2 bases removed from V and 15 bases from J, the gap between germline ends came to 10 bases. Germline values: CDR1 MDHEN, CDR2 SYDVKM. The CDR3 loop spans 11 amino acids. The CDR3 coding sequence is TGTGCCAGCAGTTTAGTAGGGGCTTTGTTTTTT. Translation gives CASSLVGALFF.